The clone carrying this T cell receptor beta chain occurred a few times. Using a J-beta primer mix together with a sample-barcoded 5' primer, a second PCR was run for 7 to 11 cycles. TCRdb reanalysed the 5' RACE reads using MiXCR and keeps one entry per CDR3 protein. The table shows roughly 680,000 distinct CDR3 sequences, with about 50% occurring only once. This sample is part of a study of blood T cells in healthy people across ages. The CDR3 consists of 15 residues. Trimming pared 1 base from V and 0 bases from J, leaving 12 bases between. Germline CDR1 and CDR2: DFQATT and SNEGSKA (reference sequence).

What was sequenced was blood. The chain links TRBV20-1 to TRBJ1-1; no definite D call. The clonotype originates from a woman at least 80 years old in good health. The DNA of the CDR3 is TGCAGTGCTAGAGCTTGGGAGACCTTGAACACTGAAGCTTTCTTT. Protein sequence: CSARAWETLNTEAFF.